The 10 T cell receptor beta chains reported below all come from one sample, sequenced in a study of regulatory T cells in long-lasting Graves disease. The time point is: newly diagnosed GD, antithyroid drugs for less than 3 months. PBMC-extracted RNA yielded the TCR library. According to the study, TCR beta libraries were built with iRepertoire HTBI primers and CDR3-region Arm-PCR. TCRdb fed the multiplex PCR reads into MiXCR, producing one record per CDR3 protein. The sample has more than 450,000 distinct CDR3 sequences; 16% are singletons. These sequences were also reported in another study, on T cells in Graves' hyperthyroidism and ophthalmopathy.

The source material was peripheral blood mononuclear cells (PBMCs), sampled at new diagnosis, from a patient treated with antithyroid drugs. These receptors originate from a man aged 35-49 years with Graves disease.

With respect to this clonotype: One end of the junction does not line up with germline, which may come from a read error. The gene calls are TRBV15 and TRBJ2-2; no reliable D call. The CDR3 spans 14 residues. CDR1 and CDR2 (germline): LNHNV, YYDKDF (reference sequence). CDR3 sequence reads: CVTSRELNTGELFF. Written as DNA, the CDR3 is TGTGTCACCAGCAGAGAGCTCAACACCGGGGAGCTGTTTTTT.

CDR3 coding DNA: TGTGCCAGCAGTGCGAAAGTGGCAAAAGGGGCGTTGTATCAGCCCCAGCATTTT. Its protein is CASSAKVAKGALYQPQHF. V gene TRBV6-2 or TRBV6-3 combines with J gene TRBJ1-5; maybe TRBD1 (5 bases). Per germline, CDR1 MNHEY and CDR2 SVGEGT. V was shortened by 5 bases and J by 5 bases, with 25 bases between the two germline ends. There are 18 residues in the CDR3.

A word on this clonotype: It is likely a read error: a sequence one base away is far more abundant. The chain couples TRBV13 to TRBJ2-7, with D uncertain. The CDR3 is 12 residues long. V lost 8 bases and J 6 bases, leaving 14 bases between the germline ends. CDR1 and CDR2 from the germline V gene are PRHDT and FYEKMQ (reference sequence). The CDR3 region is CASLPFVGEQYF. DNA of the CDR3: TGTGCCAGCCTCCCTTTTGTGGGCGAGCAGTACTTC. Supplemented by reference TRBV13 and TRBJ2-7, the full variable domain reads AAGVIQSPRHLIKEKRETATLKCYPIPRHDTVYWYQQGPGQDPQFLISFYEKMQSDKGSIPDRFSAQQFSDYHSELNMSSLELGDSALYFCASLPFVGEQYFGPGTRLTVT.

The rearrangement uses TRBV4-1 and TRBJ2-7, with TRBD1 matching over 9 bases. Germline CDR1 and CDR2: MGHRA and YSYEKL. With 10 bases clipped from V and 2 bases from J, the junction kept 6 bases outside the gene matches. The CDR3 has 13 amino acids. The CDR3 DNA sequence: TGCGCCAAACCGGGACAGGGAGCCTACGAGCAGTACTTC. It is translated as CAKPGQGAYEQYF.

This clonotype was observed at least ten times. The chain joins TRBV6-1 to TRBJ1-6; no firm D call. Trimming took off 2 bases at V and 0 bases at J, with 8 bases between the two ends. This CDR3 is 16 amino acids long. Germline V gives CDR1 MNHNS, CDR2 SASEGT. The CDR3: CASSEFRSSYNSPLHF. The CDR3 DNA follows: TGTGCCAGCAGTGAATTCAGGAGCTCCTATAATTCACCCCTCCACTTT.

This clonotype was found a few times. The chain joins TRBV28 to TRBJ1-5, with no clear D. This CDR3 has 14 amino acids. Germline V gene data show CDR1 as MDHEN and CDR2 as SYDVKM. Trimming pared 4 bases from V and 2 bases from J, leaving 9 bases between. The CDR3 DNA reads TGTGCCAGCAGTTCAAGGGTCGGCAATCAGCCCCAGCATTTT. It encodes CASSSRVGNQPQHF.

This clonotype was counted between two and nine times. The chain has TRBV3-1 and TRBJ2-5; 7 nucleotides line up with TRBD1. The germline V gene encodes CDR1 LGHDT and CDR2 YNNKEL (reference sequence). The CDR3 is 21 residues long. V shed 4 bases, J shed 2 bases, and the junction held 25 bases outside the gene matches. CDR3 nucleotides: TGTGCCAGCAGCCTCCCCTACGGCCACCCCGCACAGGGGACAAATCAAGAGACCCAGTACTTC. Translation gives CASSLPYGHPAQGTNQETQYF.

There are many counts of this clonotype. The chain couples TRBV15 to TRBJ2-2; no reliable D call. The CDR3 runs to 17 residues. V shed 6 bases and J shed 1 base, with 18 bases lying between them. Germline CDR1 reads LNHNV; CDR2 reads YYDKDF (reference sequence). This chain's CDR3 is CATSLASLGWNTGELFF. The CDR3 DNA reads TGTGCCACCAGTCTCGCTAGTCTCGGTTGGAACACCGGGGAGCTGTTTTTT.

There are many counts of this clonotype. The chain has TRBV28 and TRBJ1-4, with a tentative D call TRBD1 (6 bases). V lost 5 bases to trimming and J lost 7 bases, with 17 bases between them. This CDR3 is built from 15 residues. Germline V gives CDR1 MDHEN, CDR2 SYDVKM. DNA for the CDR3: TGTGCCAGCAGTATAGGGGGAGAAGAGGGTGAAAAACTGTTTTTT. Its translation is CASSIGGEEGEKLFF.

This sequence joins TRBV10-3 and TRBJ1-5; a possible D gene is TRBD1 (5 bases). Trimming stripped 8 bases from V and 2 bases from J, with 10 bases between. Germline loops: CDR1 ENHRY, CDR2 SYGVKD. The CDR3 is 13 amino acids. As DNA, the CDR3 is TGTGCCATCGGGGGACCAGGCAATCAGCCCCAGCATTTT. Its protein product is CAIGGPGNQPQHF.